The 23 T cell receptor beta chains reported below all come from one sample, sequenced in a study of blood T cell repertoires in COVID-19 (dated by TCRdb to between 2020 and 2021). Library generation was performed with the immunoSEQ multiplex PCR assay. TCRdb provides this immuneACCESS table in a form limited to in-frame rearrangements. Some clones are lacking; in checked studies, under half of them reflect an unresolved V gene, and why the rest are absent is not known. The sample contains 250,000 to 400,000 clones, roughly 90% of them found a single time. Of the sample, under 3% is held by the ten largest clones. Material: peripheral blood. Receptor source: a woman aged 30 to 39 with COVID-19, enrolled during active disease.

The rearrangement uses TRBV10-3 and TRBJ2-5, with D possibly being TRBD1 (5 bases). Trimming removed 3 bases from V and 5 bases from J, with 16 bases in between. Looked up from germline, CDR1 is ENHRY and CDR2 is SYGVKD. CDR3 length equals 15 residues. This CDR3 reads CAISDQGGRRETQYF. In DNA, the CDR3 is TGTGCCATCAGTGATCAGGGTGGACGGCGGGAGACCCAGTACTTC.

J is TRBJ1-4 and V is TRBV6-6; D is unclear. Germline V gene data show CDR1 as MNHNY and CDR2 as SVGAGI (reference sequence). V lost 2 bases to trimming and J lost 6 bases, with 4 bases between them. The CDR3 totals 12 residues. CDR3 bases: TGTGCCAGCAGTTACCGGGATGAAAAACTGTTTTTT. Translation: CASSYRDEKLFF.

J is TRBJ2-5 and V is TRBV19; possible D gene TRBD1, 5 bases. CDR1 is LNHDA and CDR2 is SQIVND in the germline V gene (reference sequence). The V and J ends lost 1 base and 4 bases respectively, with 10 bases between them. The CDR3 extends over 14 amino acids. The CDR3 sequence is CASSIGGWGETQYF. The CDR3, as DNA: TGTGCCAGTAGTATAGGGGGCTGGGGAGAGACCCAGTACTTC.

The chain couples TRBV10-3 to TRBJ1-1; TRBD1 is a possible D gene (5 bases). V lost 6 bases to trimming and J lost 2 bases, with 10 bases between them. The germline V gene has CDR1 ENHRY and CDR2 SYGVKD. The CDR3 runs to 13 residues. DNA of the CDR3: TGTGCCATCAGACCAGGGATAAACACTGAAGCTTTCTTT. This gives the protein CAIRPGINTEAFF.

The chain recombines TRBV19 with TRBJ1-5; TRBD1 agrees at 7 bases. Per germline, CDR1 LNHDA and CDR2 SQIVND (reference sequence). This CDR3 contains 15 residues. J gave up 1 base and V 6 bases, and 6 bases lay outside the gene matches. The CDR3 protein is CASRIQGRSNQPQHF. The DNA for the CDR3 is TGTGCCAGTAGGATACAGGGGAGAAGCAATCAGCCCCAGCATTTT.

The chain joins TRBV12-5 to TRBJ1-1; the D gene is possibly TRBD1 (5 bases). Germline V CDR1 and CDR2: LGHNT, FRNRAP. The CDR3 extends over 15 amino acids. Trimming removed 2 bases at V and 1 base at J, with 11 bases between. The CDR3 is CASGLSGAGNTEAFF. DNA of the CDR3: TGTGCTAGTGGTTTGAGCGGGGCGGGGAACACTGAAGCTTTCTTT.

The chain links TRBV19 to TRBJ1-1; 7 nucleotides line up with TRBD1. This CDR3 contains 13 residues. V shed 7 bases, J shed 4 bases, and the junction held 6 bases outside the gene matches. Germline CDR1 reads LNHDA; CDR2 reads SQIVND (reference sequence). The CDR3 DNA follows: TGTGCCAGTATGACAGGGCCGGGCACTGAAGCTTTCTTT. Translated, it gives CASMTGPGTEAFF.

The rearrangement joins TRBV6-2 or TRBV6-3 to TRBJ1-2; TRBD1 aligns across 7 bases. The germline gives CDR1 MNHEY, CDR2 SVGEGT. V gave up 4 bases and J gave up 6 bases; unmatched junction bases: 14. The CDR3 extends over 16 amino acids. This CDR3 reads CASSSQSTDRWHGYTF. The CDR3 DNA follows: TGTGCCAGCAGTTCCCAATCAACGGACAGGTGGCATGGCTACACCTTC.

The genes are TRBV15 and TRBJ2-2; no clear D gene. CDR3 length: 14 amino acids. Germline CDR1 LNHNV, CDR2 YYDKDF (reference sequence). The V end was cut by 0 bases, the J end by 6 bases, with 8 bases between. The CDR3 DNA is TGTGCCACCAGCAGAGATAAACGAGCCGGGGAGCTGTTTTTT. Translation: CATSRDKRAGELFF.

The rearrangement links TRBV5-4 to TRBJ2-5; 8 bases agree with TRBD2. V dropped 4 bases and J dropped 5; count of bases not matched to a gene: 16. Per the germline V gene, CDR1 is SGHNT and CDR2 is YYREEE (reference sequence). The CDR3 totals 17 residues. CDR3 amino acids: CASSTRVSSGNTETQYF. Here the CDR3 DNA reads TGTGCCAGCAGCACCCGGGTTAGTAGCGGGAATACGGAGACCCAGTACTTC.

The rearrangement uses TRBV6-5 and TRBJ1-3; D is perhaps TRBD1 (5 bases). The V gene lost 7 bases and the J gene lost 9 bases, with 10 bases spanning the gap. Germline loops: CDR1 MNHEY, CDR2 SVGAGI. The CDR3 length is 11 residues. DNA of the CDR3: TGTGCCAGCACCCGCGGGGGCACCATATATTTT. Amino acids: CASTRGGTIYF.

The V call is TRBV6-5, the J call TRBJ1-3; D may be TRBD1 (6 bases). Trimming shortened V by 6 bases and J by 3 bases, and 15 bases separated the two germline ends. The CDR3 is 15 residues long. The germline gives CDR1 MNHEY, CDR2 SVGAGI. The CDR3 nucleotides are TGTGCCAGCAGCCCGGCTGGGGGCCGTGGAAACACCATATATTTT. It translates to CASSPAGGRGNTIYF.

This sequence joins TRBV5-1 and TRBJ2-6; D not resolved. The CDR3 has 14 residues. The V end lost 5 bases, the J end lost 0 bases, and 6 bases lay between the germline ends. CDR1 and CDR2 (germline): SGHRS, YFSETQ. DNA of the CDR3: TGCGCCAGCAGATCGAGCTCTGGGGCCAACGTCCTGACTTTC. Amino acids: CASRSSSGANVLTF.

The V and J genes are TRBV28 and TRBJ1-5; 9 bases map to TRBD1. Germline loops: CDR1 MDHEN, CDR2 SYDVKM. CDR3 length: 17 amino acids. J gave up 2 bases and V 6 bases, and 11 bases lay outside the gene matches. CDR3 nucleotides: TGTGCCAGCAGCCCCCGGGACAGGGTATACGGCAATCAGCCCCAGCATTTT. This gives the protein CASSPRDRVYGNQPQHF.

The chain employs TRBV28 and TRBJ1-5; D gene unclear. Germline loops: CDR1 MDHEN, CDR2 SYDVKM. This CDR3 is built from 13 residues. With 2 bases removed from V and 6 bases from J, the gap between germline ends came to 8 bases. Written as DNA, the CDR3 is TGTGCCAGCAGTTTACTCCACAGTCAGCCCCAGCATTTT. It yields the protein CASSLLHSQPQHF.

CDR3 nucleotides: TGTGCCAGCAGCGTAGAGACAGGTCTGAACACTGAAGCTTTCTTT. Translating gives CASSVETGLNTEAFF. The chain is built from TRBV9 and TRBJ1-1; D might be TRBD1 (6 bases). This CDR3 comprises 15 residues. V was shortened by 0 bases and J by 0 bases, with 9 bases between the two germline ends. Germline CDR1 is SGDLS and CDR2 is YYNGEE. Combining the CDR3 with reference TRBV9 and TRBJ1-1 gives the whole variable domain DSGVTQTPKHLITATGQRVTLRCSPRSGDLSVYWYQQSLDQGLQFLIQYYNGEERAKGNILERFSAQQFPDLHSELNLSSLELGDSALYFCASSVETGLNTEAFFGQGTRLTVV.

The chain joins TRBV6-5 to TRBJ2-7; TRBD1 agrees at 7 bases. This CDR3 spans 14 amino acids. The V and J ends lost 0 bases and 5 bases, in that order; junction bases with no gene match: 4. Per germline, CDR1 MNHEY and CDR2 SVGAGI. The CDR3 nucleotides are TGTGCCAGCAGTTACTCGAGACAGGGTAACGAGCAGTACTTC. Translating gives CASSYSRQGNEQYF.

This clone came up a few times. This rearrangement joins TRBV28 to TRBJ1-1; a possible D gene is TRBD1 (6 bases). This CDR3 is built from 13 residues. Per germline, CDR1 MDHEN and CDR2 SYDVKM. Between the trimmed V and J ends, which lost 7 bases and 2 bases, there was a span of 11 bases. This CDR3 reads CASIQGPNTEAFF. The CDR3 DNA is TGTGCCAGCATCCAGGGGCCAAACACTGAAGCTTTCTTT.

In DNA, the CDR3 is TGTGCCAGCACCATGAGACACCAGGGACAGCCGCTCTACGAGCAGTACTTC. This sequence encodes CASTMRHQGQPLYEQYF. This chain joins TRBV7-9 and TRBJ2-7, with 7 bases identical to TRBD1. The germline CDR1 and CDR2 sequences are SEHNR and FQNEAQ (reference sequence). With 7 bases clipped from V and 3 bases from J, the junction kept 18 bases outside the gene matches. The CDR3 runs 17 residues.

The rearrangement joins TRBV18 to TRBJ1-2; 8 bases match TRBD1. V lost 0 bases, J lost 8 bases, and 17 bases stayed unmatched. CDR1 is KGHSH and CDR2 is LQKENI in the germline V gene. The CDR3 loop spans 18 amino acids. DNA of the CDR3: TGTGCCAGCTCACCACCGTATACCGGGACAGGTGGCGGAGAGGGCTACACCTTC. Its protein product is CASSPPYTGTGGGEGYTF.

J is TRBJ1-1 and V is TRBV7-3; 9 bases are a match to TRBD1. Germline CDR1 is SGHTA and CDR2 is FQGTGA. J was trimmed by 4 bases and V by 5 bases; bases with no gene match: 5. CDR3 length equals 14 residues. The CDR3, as DNA: TGTGCCAGCAGCACAGGACAGGGGACCACTGAAGCTTTCTTT. This gives the protein CASSTGQGTTEAFF.

V and J are TRBV19 and TRBJ1-1; D ambiguous. This CDR3 is built from 14 residues. Trimming took 0 bases from V and 5 from J, leaving 10 bases between them. Germline CDR1 and CDR2: LNHDA and SQIVND (reference sequence). The CDR3 loop reads CASSIERRETEAFF. Written as DNA, the CDR3 is TGTGCCAGTAGTATAGAAAGGCGGGAGACTGAAGCTTTCTTT.

The chain couples TRBV5-4 to TRBJ2-3, with TRBD2 matching 9 bases. With 0 bases clipped from V and 3 bases from J, the junction kept 2 bases outside the gene matches. This CDR3 has 15 residues. Germline CDR1 is SGHNT and CDR2 is YYREEE (reference sequence). The CDR3 DNA reads as TGTGCCAGCAGCTTGGGACTAGCGGTGACAGATACGCAGTATTTT. It translates to CASSLGLAVTDTQYF.